This TCR beta chain came from a study of T cell repertoires in cytomegalovirus infection. Study-wide background: It was the public TCR beta signatures that indicated both CMV infection and matching HLA type. Study results and limitations: It was HLA-C-restricted CMV-specific TCR beta clonotypes that dominated the response ex vivo. The study identified carriers of CMV plus the relevant HLA from cumulative public TCR beta family frequency.

CDR1 is SGHVS and CDR2 is FNYEAQ in the germline V gene. With 5 bases removed from V and 1 base from J, the gap between germline ends came to 8 bases. The CDR3 loop spans 13 amino acids. This clonotype was counted at least ten times. The antigen is not known. From the reads, TCRdb called clonotypes with MiXCR, one entry per CDR3 protein. The sample consists of 120,000 to 150,000 distinct CDR3 sequences, roughly 6.5% of them appearing once. The chain employs TRBV7-6 and TRBJ1-1; D gene uncertain. Sequencing input: PBMCs. This TCR was recovered from a human donor in good health (CMV status not recorded). Some clones in this sample may be carry-over from other donors' samples. CDR3 amino acids: CASSIGQNTEAFF. The CDR3 DNA follows: TGTGCCAGCAGCATAGGGCAGAACACTGAAGCTTTCTTT.